A selection of T cell receptor beta chains follows, all from one sample in a study of blood T cell repertoires in COVID-19. Sequencing used immunoSEQ multiplex PCR; TCRdb keeps in-frame clones, though not all of them. The data show roughly 240,000 clones, about nine tenths seen once. Source material: PBMCs or T cells enriched from blood (not recorded which). The receptor source for this set is a woman aged 40-49 years with acute COVID-19. Both conserved end residues are part of each CDR3. The D gene is left open where the match is weak. The size entry is marked missing in some rows and otherwise reads once, few, many or a size class.

cdr3_length,v_call,clone_size,d_call,j_call,cdr3_nt,cdr3_aa
15,TRBV7-2,-,TRBD2,TRBJ2-1,TGTGCCAGCAGTACTAGCGGGAGTAATTACAATGAGCAGTTCTTC,CASSTSGSNYNEQFF
17,TRBV9,-,TRBD2,TRBJ2-3,TGTGCCAGCAGCGTAACTCGGCAGCGGGGGGTTAAAGATACGCAGTATTTT,CASSVTRQRGVKDTQYF
15,TRBV11-3,-,TRBD1,TRBJ2-5,TGTGCCAGCAGTCGACAGGGGGCCCTCCGGGAGACCCAGTACTTC,CASSRQGALRETQYF
15,TRBV5-1,-,-,TRBJ2-1,TGCGCCAGCAGCTTCCAGGGACTTTCCTACAATGAGCAGTTCTTC,CASSFQGLSYNEQFF
16,TRBV21-1,-,-,TRBJ2-2,TGTGCCAGCAGCAGAATACCCGGGACAGGAACCGGGGAGCTGTTTTTT,CASSRIPGTGTGELFF
12,TRBV6-2/TRBV6-3,many,-,TRBJ1-2,TGTGCCAGCAGTTACGCGGGGGCCGGCTACACCTTC,CASSYAGAGYTF
16,TRBV27,-,-,TRBJ1-6,TGTGCCAGCCGACAGCGATCAAGCTCCTATAATTCACCCCTCCACTTT,CASRQRSSSYNSPLHF
12,TRBV30,-,-,TRBJ2-3,TGTGCCTGGAATCCTAACACAGATACGCAGTATTTT,CAWNPNTDTQYF
15,TRBV5-1,-,TRBD1,TRBJ1-2,TGCGCCAGCAGCTTGGTGGGACAGGGGGCGAATGGCTACACCTTC,CASSLVGQGANGYTF
12,TRBV6-1,few,-,TRBJ2-5,TGTGCCAGCAGTGACAGGGGAGAGACCCAGTACTTC,CASSDRGETQYF